This T cell receptor (beta chain) comes out of a study of cytomegalovirus exposure and HLA in healthy donors. With 0 bases removed from V and 4 bases from J, the gap between germline ends came to 11 bases. The CDR3 is made up of 15 amino acids. CDR1 SGHTS and CDR2 YDEGEE come from the germline V gene. Donors showed nominal health when sampled, although they likely had unrecorded immune exposures. Whole-study findings and limits: For cytomegalovirus status, the classifier reportedly gave diagnoses with high specificity and sensitivity. Available immune exposure information covered CMV serostatus only. Cytomegalovirus association was listed for 170 or so TCR beta chains.

PCR used 60 Vbeta primers and 13 Jbeta primers. Only in-frame clones appear in the TCRdb table, and some are missing; sequencing was by immunoSEQ multiplex PCR. The data hold 130,000 to 150,000 clones, with approximately 80% observed a single time. In the case of this clone: Its antigen remains unidentified.

The specimen was PBMCs. The gene calls are TRBV5-8 and TRBJ2-1; D is possibly TRBD1 (6 bases). The receptor's source is a woman aged 60-75 years in good health and CMV-seropositive. CDR3 coding DNA: TGTGCCAGCAGCTTGGGATTGGGGGCTTACAATGAGCAGTTCTTC. Encoded protein: CASSLGLGAYNEQFF.